This TCR beta chain was recorded in a study of cytomegalovirus exposure and HLA in healthy donors. Study-level results: Based on reports, TCR beta sequences accurately predicted HLA-A and HLA-B alleles for most subjects. Earlier findings revealed that most TCR beta V segments proved productive either about 87% or about 30% of the time.

A note on this clone: Its specificity is not known.

The PCR contained 60 Vbeta and 13 Jbeta primers. Only in-frame clones appear in the TCRdb table, and some are missing; sequencing was by immunoSEQ multiplex PCR. The sample lists roughly 200,000 clones; about four fifths were seen once. The CDR3 extends over 17 amino acids. The V and J ends lost 3 bases and 0 bases, in that order; junction bases with no gene match: 7. Per germline, CDR1 MDHEN and CDR2 SYDVKM. This TCR was sampled from a woman aged 45-59 years in good health and CMV-seronegative. Input material: PBMCs. The chain is built from TRBV28 and TRBJ2-7; 11 positions agree with TRBD2. In DNA form, the CDR3 reads TGTGCCAGCAGTTTGTACGGACTAGCGGGCCTCTCCTACGAGCAGTACTTC. Encoded protein: CASSLYGLAGLSYEQYF. The variable domain in full, with the rest retrieved from reference TRBV28 and TRBJ2-7, is DVKVTQSSRYLVKRTGEKVFLECVQDMDHENMFWYRQDPGLGLRLIYFSYDVKMKEKGDIPEGYSVSREKKERFSLILESASTNQTSMYLCASSLYGLAGLSYEQYFGPGTRLTVT.